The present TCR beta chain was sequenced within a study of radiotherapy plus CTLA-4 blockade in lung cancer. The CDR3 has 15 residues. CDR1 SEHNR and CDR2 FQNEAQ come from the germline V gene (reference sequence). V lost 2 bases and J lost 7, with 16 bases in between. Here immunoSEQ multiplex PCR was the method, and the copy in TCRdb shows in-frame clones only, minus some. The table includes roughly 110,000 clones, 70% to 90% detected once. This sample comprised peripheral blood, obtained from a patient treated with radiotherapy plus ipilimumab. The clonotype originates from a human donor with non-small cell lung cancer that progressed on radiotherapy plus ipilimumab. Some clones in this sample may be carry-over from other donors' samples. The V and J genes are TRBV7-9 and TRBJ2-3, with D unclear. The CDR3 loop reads CASSLPQPFGYTQYF. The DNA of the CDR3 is TGTGCCAGCAGCTTACCGCAACCGTTCGGTTATACGCAGTATTTT.